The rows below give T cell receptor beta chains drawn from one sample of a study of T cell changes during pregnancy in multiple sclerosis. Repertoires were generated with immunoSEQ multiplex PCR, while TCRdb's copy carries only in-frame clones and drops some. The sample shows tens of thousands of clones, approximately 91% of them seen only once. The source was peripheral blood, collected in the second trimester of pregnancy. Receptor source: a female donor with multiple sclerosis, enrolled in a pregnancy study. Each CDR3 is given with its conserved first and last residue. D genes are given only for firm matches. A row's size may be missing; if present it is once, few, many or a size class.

cdr3_aa: CASRWGDRANVLTF; cdr3_nt: TGTGCCAGCAGATGGGGCGATAGGGCCAACGTCCTGACTTTC; clone_size: .; d_call: .; v_call: TRBV7-2; j_call: TRBJ2-6
cdr3_aa: CASSSRGWQNTEAFF; cdr3_nt: TGTGCCAGCAGCTCCCGGGGGTGGCAGAACACTGAAGCTTTCTTT; clone_size: .; d_call: .; v_call: TRBV7-9; j_call: TRBJ1-1
cdr3_aa: CASSLSGRAGRMNTEAFF; cdr3_nt: TGTGCCAGCAGTTTATCCGGACGGGCAGGGAGGATGAACACTGAAGCTTTCTTT; clone_size: .; d_call: .; v_call: TRBV27; j_call: TRBJ1-1
cdr3_aa: CASSFSGTSYEQYF; cdr3_nt: TGTGCCAGCAGTTTTAGCGGGACCTCCTACGAGCAGTACTTC; clone_size: .; d_call: TRBD2; v_call: TRBV27; j_call: TRBJ2-7
cdr3_aa: CASSQDQGGNRYNEQFF; cdr3_nt: TGCGCCAGCAGCCAAGATCAGGGCGGGAATAGATACAATGAGCAGTTCTTC; clone_size: once; d_call: .; v_call: TRBV4-1; j_call: TRBJ2-1
cdr3_aa: CASSYRTGGVHGYTF; cdr3_nt: TGTGCCAGCAGTTACCGGACAGGGGGCGTTCATGGCTACACCTTC; clone_size: few; d_call: TRBD1; v_call: TRBV28; j_call: TRBJ1-2
cdr3_aa: CASKGGLMNTEAFF; cdr3_nt: TGTGCCAGCAAAGGCGGTCTTATGAACACTGAAGCTTTCTTT; clone_size: .; d_call: .; v_call: TRBV2; j_call: TRBJ1-1
cdr3_aa: CASSRGLTNEKLFF; cdr3_nt: TGTGCCAGCAGTCGTGGACTAACTAATGAAAAACTGTTTTTT; clone_size: few; d_call: .; v_call: TRBV2; j_call: TRBJ1-4
cdr3_aa: CASSAGLASSYEQYF; cdr3_nt: TGTGCCAGCAGTGCTGGACTAGCGAGTTCCTACGAGCAGTACTTC; clone_size: .; d_call: TRBD2; v_call: TRBV2; j_call: TRBJ2-7
cdr3_aa: CASSDRYKMNQETQYF; cdr3_nt: TGCGCCAGCAGCGACAGATACAAGATGAACCAAGAGACCCAGTACTTC; clone_size: .; d_call: .; v_call: TRBV5-1; j_call: TRBJ2-5
cdr3_aa: CASSLVAGKGAKNIQYF; cdr3_nt: TGTGCCAGCAGCTTAGTGGCGGGGAAGGGGGCCAAAAACATTCAGTACTTC; clone_size: .; d_call: .; v_call: TRBV7-2; j_call: TRBJ2-4
cdr3_aa: CASIQTGGEGYTF; cdr3_nt: TGTGCCAGCATCCAGACAGGGGGCGAAGGCTACACCTTC; clone_size: .; d_call: TRBD1; v_call: TRBV7-9; j_call: TRBJ1-2
cdr3_aa: CASSVVLAGPIRSSYNEQFF; cdr3_nt: TGTGCCAGCAGCGTAGTTCTAGCGGGACCCATTCGAAGCTCCTACAATGAGCAGTTCTTC; clone_size: .; d_call: TRBD2; v_call: TRBV9; j_call: TRBJ2-1
cdr3_aa: CASSLDLQPGVSEAFF; cdr3_nt: TGTGCCAGCAGCTTAGACCTTCAGCCGGGGGTTTCTGAAGCTTTCTTT; clone_size: .; d_call: .; v_call: TRBV11-2; j_call: TRBJ1-1
cdr3_aa: CASSLGPPRGPYEQYF; cdr3_nt: TGTGCCAGCAGCTTAGGTCCCCCCAGGGGGCCCTACGAGCAGTACTTC; clone_size: .; d_call: TRBD1; v_call: TRBV5-6; j_call: TRBJ2-7
cdr3_aa: CSVGGGVSSNEQFF; cdr3_nt: TGCAGCGTGGGGGGAGGGGTGAGTAGTAATGAGCAGTTCTTC; clone_size: once; d_call: TRBD2; v_call: TRBV29-1; j_call: TRBJ2-1
cdr3_aa: CASSSGTPNSGNTIYF; cdr3_nt: TGTGCCAGCAGCTCCGGGACTCCCAACTCTGGAAACACCATATATTTT; clone_size: .; d_call: .; v_call: TRBV9; j_call: TRBJ1-3
cdr3_aa: CASSANREKAFF; cdr3_nt: TGTGCCAGCAGCGCTAATAGGGAGAAAGCTTTCTTT; clone_size: few; d_call: .; v_call: TRBV7-2; j_call: TRBJ1-1
cdr3_aa: CAWSARSEQFF; cdr3_nt: TGTGCCTGGAGTGCCCGGAGTGAGCAGTTCTTC; clone_size: .; d_call: .; v_call: TRBV30; j_call: TRBJ2-1
cdr3_aa: CASSPLGGGPSEQYF; cdr3_nt: TGTGCCAGCAGCCCACTTGGGGGAGGGCCTTCCGAGCAGTACTTC; clone_size: .; d_call: TRBD2; v_call: TRBV5-4; j_call: TRBJ2-7
cdr3_aa: CASSQDQYNEQFF; cdr3_nt: TGTGCCAGCAGCCAAGACCAGTACAATGAGCAGTTCTTC; clone_size: .; d_call: .; v_call: TRBV4-2; j_call: TRBJ2-1
cdr3_aa: CAWSGTSGGSYNEQFF; cdr3_nt: TGTGCCTGGAGTGGGACTAGCGGGGGGAGTTACAATGAGCAGTTCTTC; clone_size: .; d_call: TRBD2; v_call: TRBV30; j_call: TRBJ2-1
cdr3_aa: CASSSKNRNSNEKLFF; cdr3_nt: TGTGCCAGCAGCTCGAAAAACAGGAATTCTAATGAAAAACTGTTTTTT; clone_size: once; d_call: .; v_call: TRBV6-6; j_call: TRBJ1-4
cdr3_aa: CASSTRTRSYEQYF; cdr3_nt: TGCGCCAGCAGCACCCGGACTAGATCCTACGAGCAGTACTTC; clone_size: .; d_call: TRBD2; v_call: TRBV5-1; j_call: TRBJ2-7
cdr3_aa: CASTYLVGQPQHF; cdr3_nt: TGTGCCAGCACCTATTTGGTCGGTCAGCCCCAGCATTTT; clone_size: .; d_call: .; v_call: TRBV2; j_call: TRBJ1-5
cdr3_aa: CAWSTVAGGGDTQYF; cdr3_nt: TGTGCCTGGAGCACTGTGGCGGGAGGAGGAGATACGCAGTATTTT; clone_size: .; d_call: TRBD2; v_call: TRBV30; j_call: TRBJ2-3
cdr3_aa: CAISPSTTGELFF; cdr3_nt: TGTGCCATCAGTCCAAGCACCACCGGGGAGCTGTTTTTT; clone_size: .; d_call: .; v_call: TRBV10-3; j_call: TRBJ2-2
cdr3_aa: CSVRDRNYEQYF; cdr3_nt: TGCAGCGTCCGGGACAGGAATTACGAGCAGTACTTC; clone_size: .; d_call: TRBD1; v_call: TRBV29-1; j_call: TRBJ2-7
cdr3_aa: CAWGTGYGYTF; cdr3_nt: TGTGCCTGGGGGACAGGCTATGGCTACACCTTC; clone_size: .; d_call: TRBD1; v_call: TRBV30; j_call: TRBJ1-2
cdr3_aa: CASSLALSGYTF; cdr3_nt: TGCGCCAGCAGCTTGGCCCTATCTGGCTACACCTTC; clone_size: .; d_call: .; v_call: TRBV5-1; j_call: TRBJ1-2
cdr3_aa: CSARDGYYGYTF; cdr3_nt: TGCAGCGCGCGGGACGGATACTATGGCTACACCTTC; clone_size: .; d_call: .; v_call: TRBV29-1; j_call: TRBJ1-2
cdr3_aa: CARLGTAYNEQFF; cdr3_nt: TGTGCCAGGTTAGGGACAGCCTACAATGAGCAGTTCTTC; clone_size: .; d_call: TRBD1; v_call: TRBV2; j_call: TRBJ2-1
cdr3_aa: CASSLASGQGAAFF; cdr3_nt: TGTGCCAGCAGCTTGGCCTCGGGTCAGGGTGCAGCTTTCTTT; clone_size: .; d_call: .; v_call: TRBV5-6; j_call: TRBJ1-1
cdr3_aa: CASRRDGTNEQYF; cdr3_nt: TGTGCCAGTAGACGGGACGGGACTAACGAGCAGTACTTC; clone_size: .; d_call: TRBD2; v_call: TRBV19; j_call: TRBJ2-7
cdr3_aa: CASSVGAGDLREQYF; cdr3_nt: TGTGCCAGCAGCGTAGGGGCAGGGGATCTCAGGGAGCAGTACTTC; clone_size: .; d_call: .; v_call: TRBV9; j_call: TRBJ2-7
cdr3_aa: CASSPISGSGYTGELFF; cdr3_nt: TGTGCCAGCAGCCCAATTAGCGGGAGTGGCTACACCGGGGAGCTGTTTTTT; clone_size: .; d_call: TRBD2; v_call: TRBV7-2; j_call: TRBJ2-2
cdr3_aa: CASSEKSQGYLGYTF; cdr3_nt: TGTGCCAGCAGTGAAAAATCACAGGGTTATCTTGGCTACACCTTC; clone_size: once; d_call: .; v_call: TRBV2; j_call: TRBJ1-2
cdr3_aa: CAISDRGGADGYTF; cdr3_nt: TGTGCCATCAGTGATCGCGGGGGCGCAGATGGCTACACCTTC; clone_size: .; d_call: .; v_call: TRBV10-3; j_call: TRBJ1-2
cdr3_aa: CASSSLAGKTYNEQFF; cdr3_nt: TGTGCCAGCAGCTCATTAGCGGGGAAGACCTACAATGAGCAGTTCTTC; clone_size: .; d_call: TRBD2; v_call: TRBV7-2; j_call: TRBJ2-1
cdr3_aa: CASSSSYRGRNTEAFF; cdr3_nt: TGTGCCAGCAGCTCTTCGTACAGGGGGAGGAACACTGAAGCTTTCTTT; clone_size: .; d_call: TRBD1; v_call: TRBV11-1; j_call: TRBJ1-1
cdr3_aa: CAWSQYSSTGANYGYTF; cdr3_nt: TGTGCCTGGAGCCAATATTCCTCGACAGGGGCTAACTATGGCTACACCTTC; clone_size: .; d_call: TRBD1; v_call: TRBV30; j_call: TRBJ1-2
cdr3_aa: CASSLTGTGNTIYF; cdr3_nt: TGTGCCAGCAGTTTGACAGGGACTGGAAACACCATATATTTT; clone_size: .; d_call: TRBD1; v_call: TRBV2; j_call: TRBJ1-3